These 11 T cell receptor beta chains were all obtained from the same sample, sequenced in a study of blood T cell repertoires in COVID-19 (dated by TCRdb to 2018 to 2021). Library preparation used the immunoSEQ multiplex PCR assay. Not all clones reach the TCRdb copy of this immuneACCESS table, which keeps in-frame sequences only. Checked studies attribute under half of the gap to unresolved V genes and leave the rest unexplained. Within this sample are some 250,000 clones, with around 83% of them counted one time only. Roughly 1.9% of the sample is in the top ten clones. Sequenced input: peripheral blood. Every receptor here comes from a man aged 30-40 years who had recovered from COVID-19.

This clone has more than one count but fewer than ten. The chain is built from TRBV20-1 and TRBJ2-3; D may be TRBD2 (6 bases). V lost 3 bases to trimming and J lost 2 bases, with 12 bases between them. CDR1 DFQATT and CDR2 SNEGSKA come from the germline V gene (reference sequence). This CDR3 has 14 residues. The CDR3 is CSASRAGNTDTQYF. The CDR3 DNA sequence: TGCAGTGCTAGTAGAGCGGGCAACACAGATACGCAGTATTTT.

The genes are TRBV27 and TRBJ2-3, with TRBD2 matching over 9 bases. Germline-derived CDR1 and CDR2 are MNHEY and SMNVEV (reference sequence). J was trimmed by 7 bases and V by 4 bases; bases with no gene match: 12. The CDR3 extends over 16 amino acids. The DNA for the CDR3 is TGTGCCAGCAGTTCGATAGCGGGGGTTGGTTGGAATACGCAGTATTTT. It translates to CASSSIAGVGWNTQYF.

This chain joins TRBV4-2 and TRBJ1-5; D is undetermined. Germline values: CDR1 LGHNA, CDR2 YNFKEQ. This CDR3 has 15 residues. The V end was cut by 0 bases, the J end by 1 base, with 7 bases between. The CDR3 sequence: CASSQEQVSNQPQHF. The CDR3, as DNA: TGTGCCAGCAGCCAAGAGCAGGTCAGCAATCAGCCCCAGCATTTT.

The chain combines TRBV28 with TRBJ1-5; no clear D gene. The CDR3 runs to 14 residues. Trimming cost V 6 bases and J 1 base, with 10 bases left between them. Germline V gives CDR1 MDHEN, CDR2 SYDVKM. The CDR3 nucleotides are TGTGCCAGCAGGTCTCTCGGGAGCAATCAGCCCCAGCATTTT. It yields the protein CASRSLGSNQPQHF.

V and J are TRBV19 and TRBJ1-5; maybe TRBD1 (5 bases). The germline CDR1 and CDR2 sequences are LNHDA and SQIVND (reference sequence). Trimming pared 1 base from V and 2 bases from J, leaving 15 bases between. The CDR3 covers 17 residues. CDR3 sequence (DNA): TGTGCCAGTAGTATAGTTGGGAGGGGTATTCGCAATCAGCCCCAGCATTTT. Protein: CASSIVGRGIRNQPQHF. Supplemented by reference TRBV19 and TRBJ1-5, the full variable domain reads DGGITQSPKYLFRKEGQNVTLSCEQNLNHDAMYWYRQDPGQGLRLIYYSQIVNDFQKGDIAEGYSVSREKKESFPLTVTSAQKNPTAFYLCASSIVGRGIRNQPQHFGDGTRLSIL.

CDR3: CASSSKIGFNEQFF. CDR3 DNA sequence: TGTGCCAGCAGCTCCAAAATCGGGTTCAATGAGCAGTTCTTC. The chain is built from TRBV7-2 and TRBJ2-1, with D uncertain. The CDR3 is made up of 14 amino acids. V was cut by 4 bases and J by 6 bases, with 13 bases left in between. Per the germline V gene, CDR1 is SGHTA and CDR2 is FQGNSA.

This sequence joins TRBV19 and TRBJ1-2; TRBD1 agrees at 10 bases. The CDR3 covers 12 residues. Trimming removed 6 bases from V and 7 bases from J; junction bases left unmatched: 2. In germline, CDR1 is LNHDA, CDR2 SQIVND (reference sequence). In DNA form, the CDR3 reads TGTGCCAGTAGGAGACAGGGGGCTGGCTACACCTTC. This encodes CASRRQGAGYTF.

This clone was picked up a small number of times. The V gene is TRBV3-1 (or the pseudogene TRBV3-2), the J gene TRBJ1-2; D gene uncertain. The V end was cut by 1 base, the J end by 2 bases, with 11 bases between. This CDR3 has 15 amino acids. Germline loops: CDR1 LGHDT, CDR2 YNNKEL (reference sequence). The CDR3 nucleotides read TGTGCCAGCAGCCAAGGAGAGGCCCAAAACTATGGCTACACCTTC. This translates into CASSQGEAQNYGYTF.

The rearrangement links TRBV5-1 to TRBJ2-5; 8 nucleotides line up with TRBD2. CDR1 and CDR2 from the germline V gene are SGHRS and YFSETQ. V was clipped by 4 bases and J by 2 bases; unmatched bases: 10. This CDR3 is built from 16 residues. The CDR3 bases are TGCGCCAGCAGCCCGGCCCCAACTAGCGGACAAGAGACCCAGTACTTC. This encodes CASSPAPTSGQETQYF. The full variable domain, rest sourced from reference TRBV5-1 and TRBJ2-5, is KAGVTQTPRYLIKTRGQQVTLSCSPISGHRSVSWYQQTPGQGLQFLFEYFSETQRNKGNFPGRFSGRQFSNSRSEMNVSTLELGDSALYLCASSPAPTSGQETQYFGPGTRLLVL.

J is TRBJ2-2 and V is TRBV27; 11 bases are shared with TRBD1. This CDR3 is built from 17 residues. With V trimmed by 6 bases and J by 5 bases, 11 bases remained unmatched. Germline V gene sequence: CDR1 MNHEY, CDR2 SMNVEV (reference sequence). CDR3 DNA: TGTGCCAGCAGAGAATTTCGCGGGACAGGGGGGACCGGGGAGCTGTTTTTT. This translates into CASREFRGTGGTGELFF.

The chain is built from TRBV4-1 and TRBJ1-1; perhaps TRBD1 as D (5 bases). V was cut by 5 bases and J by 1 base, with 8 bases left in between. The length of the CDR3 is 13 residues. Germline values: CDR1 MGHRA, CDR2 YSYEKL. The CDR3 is CASSSDTNTEAFF. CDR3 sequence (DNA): TGCGCCAGCAGCTCGGACACGAACACTGAAGCTTTCTTT.